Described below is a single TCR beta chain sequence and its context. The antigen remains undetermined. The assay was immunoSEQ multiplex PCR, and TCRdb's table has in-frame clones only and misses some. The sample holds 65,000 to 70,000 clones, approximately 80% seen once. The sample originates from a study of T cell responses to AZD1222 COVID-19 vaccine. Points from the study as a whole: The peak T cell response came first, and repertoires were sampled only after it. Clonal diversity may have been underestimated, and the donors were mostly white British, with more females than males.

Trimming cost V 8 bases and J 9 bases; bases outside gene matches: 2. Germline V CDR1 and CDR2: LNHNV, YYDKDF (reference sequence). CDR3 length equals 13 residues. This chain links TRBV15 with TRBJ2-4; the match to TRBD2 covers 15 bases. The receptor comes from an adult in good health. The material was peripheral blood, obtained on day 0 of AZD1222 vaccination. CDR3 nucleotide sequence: TGTGCCACCTCGGGACTAGCGGGGGGCATTCAGTACTTC. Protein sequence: CATSGLAGGIQYF.